These T cell receptor beta chains were read from a single sample in a study of cytomegalovirus exposure and HLA in healthy donors. The assay was immunoSEQ multiplex PCR, and TCRdb's table has in-frame clones only and misses some. This table holds fewer than 150,000 clones, around 80% found once. The sample comprised PBMCs. These receptors were taken from a female donor in good health and CMV-seronegative. Both conserved end residues are part of each CDR3. The D gene is left open where the match is weak. The listing skips clone size in some rows; elsewhere it reads once, few, many or a size class.

J gene: TRBJ2-5
V gene: TRBV14
D gene: NA
clone size: NA
CDR3 DNA: TGTGCCAGCAGCCAAGAGTCAGGCACTCTTTACTTC
CDR3 protein: CASSQESGTLYF

J gene: TRBJ2-1
V gene: TRBV7-9
D gene: TRBD2
clone size: few
CDR3 DNA: TGTGCCAGCAGCACCCAGACTAGCGGGAAAGGCTACAATGAGCAGTTCTTC
CDR3 protein: CASSTQTSGKGYNEQFF

J gene: TRBJ2-1
V gene: TRBV9
D gene: NA
clone size: NA
CDR3 DNA: TGTGCCAGCAGTGAGGAGGACTACAATGAGCAGTTCTTC
CDR3 protein: CASSEEDYNEQFF

J gene: TRBJ1-1
V gene: TRBV29-1
D gene: NA
clone size: NA
CDR3 DNA: TGCAGCGTTGAAGGGGCCCTGGGCACTGAAGCTTTCTTT
CDR3 protein: CSVEGALGTEAFF

J gene: TRBJ1-4
V gene: TRBV28
D gene: TRBD1
clone size: NA
CDR3 DNA: TGTGCCAGCAGTTTATGGAGGAGACAGGGTCCAACTAATGAAAAACTGTTTTTT
CDR3 protein: CASSLWRRQGPTNEKLFF

J gene: TRBJ2-1
V gene: TRBV9
D gene: TRBD2
clone size: once
CDR3 DNA: TGTGCCAGCAGCGTAGCGAAACTAGCGGAGTACAATGAGCAGTTCTTC
CDR3 protein: CASSVAKLAEYNEQFF

J gene: TRBJ2-1
V gene: TRBV30
D gene: NA
clone size: once
CDR3 DNA: TGTGCCTGGAGGGTAGGGAGCTCCTACAATGAGCAGTTCTTC
CDR3 protein: CAWRVGSSYNEQFF

J gene: TRBJ2-7
V gene: TRBV28
D gene: TRBD2
clone size: once
CDR3 DNA: TGTGCCAGCAGGCCAGGACTAGCGGGGTCCTACGAGCAGTACTTC
CDR3 protein: CASRPGLAGSYEQYF

J gene: TRBJ1-1
V gene: TRBV7-9
D gene: NA
clone size: NA
CDR3 DNA: TGTGCCAGCAGCTTAGAAGGAGACACTGAAGCTTTCTTT
CDR3 protein: CASSLEGDTEAFF

J gene: TRBJ2-7
V gene: TRBV29-1
D gene: NA
clone size: NA
CDR3 DNA: TGCAGCGTTCTGGGCCCAACGACCTACGAGCAGTACTTC
CDR3 protein: CSVLGPTTYEQYF